This paragraph reports one T cell receptor beta chain. Its matching antigen is unknown. One entry per CDR3 protein, called by TCRdb with MiXCR from the 5' RACE reads. The sample records some 220,000 distinct CDR3 sequences, about 3% being singletons. This record comes from a study of T cells after yellow fever vaccination. Study-level information: Low-cell-number fractions underwent preparation using SMART-Seq v4 Ultra Low Input. General study results and limits: Abundant clonotypes from the bulk population could get into FACS-sorted repertoires as contaminants. Boosting was followed by the reappearance of most primary-vaccination clones (approximately 97% CD4, 70% to 90% CD8). There was a small share of clonotypes that showed up in both the CD4 and CD8 compartments.

The CDR3 loop spans 15 amino acids. The germline V and J ends were trimmed by 6 bases and 7 bases, with 16 bases remaining between them. This specimen was CD4+ T cells sorted from PBMCs, taken 10 days after the yellow fever booster vaccination. The V and J genes are TRBV12-3 or TRBV12-4 and TRBJ1-6; D uncertain. The receptor's source is a man aged 18 to 29 who received the YFV17D yellow fever vaccine. The CDR3 DNA reads as TGTGCCAGCAGCCCGCTCGGTGGGGTGAATTCACCCCTCCACTTT. Amino acid sequence: CASSPLGGVNSPLHF.